These T cell receptor beta chains were read from a single sample in a study of early T cells in non-severe SARS-CoV-2 infection. TCRdb reprocessed the 5' RACE reads with MiXCR, giving one entry per CDR3 protein. The sample lists about 38,000 distinct CDR3 sequences, roughly 6.8% occurring once. The sequencing here drew on whole blood, taken at baseline. These receptors were taken from an adult who was a healthcare worker with PCR-confirmed SARS-CoV-2 infection or an uninfected control (not recorded which). CDR3s include the opening cysteine and the closing phenylalanine or tryptophan. The D gene is left open where the match is weak. Size values are once, few and many counts, or a class for expanded clones, and some rows have none.

TRBJ2-7 | TRBV12-3/TRBV12-4 | NA | many | TGTGCCAGCAGCCCCCCCGCGCTCCACTACGAGCAGTACTTC | CASSPPALHYEQYF
TRBJ1-5 | TRBV30 | NA | NA | TGTGCCTGGGGCAGAGGGAATCAGCCCCAGCATTTT | CAWGRGNQPQHF
TRBJ2-5 | TRBV2 | NA | NA | TGTGCCAGCGTGGGCGAGACCCAGTACTTC | CASVGETQYF
TRBJ2-7 | TRBV20-1 | TRBD2 | few | TGCAGTGCTCCGACTAGCGGGGGACCCTACGAGCAGTACTTC | CSAPTSGGPYEQYF
TRBJ2-1 | TRBV10-1 | TRBD2 | many | TGCGCCAGCAGTGATACTAGCGGGACGTCTAATGAGCAGTTCTTC | CASSDTSGTSNEQFF
TRBJ2-7 | TRBV20-1 | TRBD1 | many | TGCAGTGCTACGAAATCCGACAGGGACGAATACGAGCAGTACTTC | CSATKSDRDEYEQYF
TRBJ2-1 | TRBV7-3 | NA | many | TGTGCCAGCAGCTATAAAGGGGGCTACAATGAGCAGTTCTTC | CASSYKGGYNEQFF
TRBJ2-1 | TRBV21-1 | NA | many | TGTGCCAGCAGCAACAGCAATGAGCAGTTCTTC | CASSNSNEQFF
TRBJ2-3 | TRBV30 | NA | few | TGTGCCTGGGGGAGCACAGATACGCAGTATTTT | CAWGSTDTQYF
TRBJ1-1 | TRBV3-1 | TRBD1 | few | TGTGCCAGCAGCCCCCGGGACAGCGAAGCTTTCTTT | CASSPRDSEAFF
TRBJ2-3 | TRBV7-9 | TRBD2 | many | TGTGCCAGCAGCCCGATAGCGGGAGATACAGATACGCAGTATTTT | CASSPIAGDTDTQYF
TRBJ1-1 | TRBV12-3/TRBV12-4 | NA | many | TGTGCCAGCAGTGCCGACGGGGAGAACACTGAAGCTTTCTTT | CASSADGENTEAFF
TRBJ2-3 | TRBV12-3/TRBV12-4 | TRBD1 | many | TGTGCCAGCACTAGGACGGGACAGGGACAGTCAGATACGCAGTATTTT | CASTRTGQGQSDTQYF
TRBJ2-1 | TRBV12-3/TRBV12-4 | TRBD2 | many | TGTGCCAGCCGCCAGGCTAGCGGCGTGGGGGAGCAGTTCTTC | CASRQASGVGEQFF